Following are 9 T cell receptor beta chains from one sample sequenced in a study of technical replicates of blood from a handful of donors. The repertoire was sequenced with immunoSEQ multiplex PCR; TCRdb's copy has only in-frame clones and lacks some. This table holds 65,000 to 90,000 clones, 90% to 95% found once. Material for sequencing was T cells isolated from PBMCs. All receptors derive from a human donor in good health.

The CDR3 bases are TGTGCCAGCAGTTACAACAGGGAAGCCCCCTACGAGCAGTACTTC. Translation: CASSYNREAPYEQYF. The rearrangement links TRBV6-5 to TRBJ2-7, with a tentative D call TRBD1 (6 bases). The V gene's germline CDR1 is MNHEY and CDR2 SVGAGI. V lost 2 bases to trimming and J lost 2 bases, with 13 bases between them. CDR3 length: 15 residues.

This clone was seen a single time. The V gene is TRBV6-5, the J gene TRBJ2-3, with TRBD2 identical over 8 bases. CDR1 and CDR2 (germline): MNHEY, SVGAGI. J was trimmed by 6 bases and V by 8 bases; bases with no gene match: 10. The CDR3 covers 14 residues. The CDR3 region has the DNA TGTGCCAGCGGCCTAGGACTAGCAGGGGATACGCAGTATTTT. Translated: CASGLGLAGDTQYF.

V and J are TRBV4-1 and TRBJ2-1; 10 nucleotides line up with TRBD2. After removal of 3 bases from V and 4 bases from J, the junction contained 6 bases not matched to a gene. The CDR3 loop spans 16 amino acids. Germline V gene sequence: CDR1 MGHRA, CDR2 YSYEKL. CDR3 residues: CASSHESGRVYNEQFF. The CDR3 region has the DNA TGCGCCAGCAGCCATGAGAGCGGGAGGGTTTACAATGAGCAGTTCTTC.

On this clone itself: Relative to the germline gene, one junction end is altered; a read error may explain this. This chain joins TRBV28 and TRBJ2-7; TRBD1 is a possible D gene (6 bases). Germline CDR1 reads MDHEN; CDR2 reads SYDVKM. The CDR3 runs 11 residues. Here the CDR3 reads CASSLSWTVNF. The CDR3 DNA is TGTGCCAGCAGTCTTTCTTGGACAGTTAACTTC.

The chain couples TRBV6-5 to TRBJ1-1; D is ambiguous. Trimming left V 5 bases short and J 3 bases short, with 10 bases between. Germline loops: CDR1 MNHEY, CDR2 SVGAGI. CDR3 length: 13 residues. CDR3 DNA: TGTGCCAGCAGTCAAACAGCTTACACTGAAGCTTTCTTT. It is translated as CASSQTAYTEAFF.

This clone was detected once. The chain employs TRBV6-5 and TRBJ2-5; 9 bases are shared with TRBD1. CDR1 is MNHEY, CDR2 SVGAGI, per germline. J was trimmed by 5 bases and V by 4 bases; bases with no gene match: 5. The CDR3 runs to 14 residues. CDR3 sequence: CASSFGTGSETQYF. The CDR3 DNA follows: TGTGCCAGCAGTTTCGGGACAGGGAGCGAGACCCAGTACTTC.

J is TRBJ2-5 and V is TRBV10-3; 8 bases are shared with TRBD1. The CDR3 has 15 amino acids. Germline V gene sequence: CDR1 ENHRY, CDR2 SYGVKD. The J segment lost 5 bases and the V segment lost 4 bases, leaving 9 bases of the junction unmatched. This chain's CDR3 is CAISVSGQAAETQYF. The CDR3 DNA reads as TGTGCCATCAGTGTATCGGGACAGGCTGCCGAGACCCAGTACTTC.

The chain is built from TRBV5-1 and TRBJ2-1; D perhaps matches TRBD2 (5 bases). Germline CDR1 reads SGHRS; CDR2 reads YFSETQ. This CDR3 has 13 residues. The germline V and J ends were trimmed by 7 bases and 4 bases, with 12 bases remaining between them. Here the CDR3 DNA reads TGCGCCAGCGGGCCGGGATATTACAATGAGCAGTTCTTC. This encodes CASGPGYYNEQFF.

The sample holds one count of this clone. The V call is TRBV9, the J call TRBJ1-4, with 7 nucleotides matching TRBD1. V shed 3 bases and J 7 bases; nucleotides not matched to a gene: 6. The CDR3 consists of 14 residues. Looked up from germline, CDR1 is SGDLS and CDR2 is YYNGEE. CDR3 bases: TGTGCCAGCAGCGCCCCCGGGACAGCTGAAAAACTGTTTTTT. Translation gives CASSAPGTAEKLFF.